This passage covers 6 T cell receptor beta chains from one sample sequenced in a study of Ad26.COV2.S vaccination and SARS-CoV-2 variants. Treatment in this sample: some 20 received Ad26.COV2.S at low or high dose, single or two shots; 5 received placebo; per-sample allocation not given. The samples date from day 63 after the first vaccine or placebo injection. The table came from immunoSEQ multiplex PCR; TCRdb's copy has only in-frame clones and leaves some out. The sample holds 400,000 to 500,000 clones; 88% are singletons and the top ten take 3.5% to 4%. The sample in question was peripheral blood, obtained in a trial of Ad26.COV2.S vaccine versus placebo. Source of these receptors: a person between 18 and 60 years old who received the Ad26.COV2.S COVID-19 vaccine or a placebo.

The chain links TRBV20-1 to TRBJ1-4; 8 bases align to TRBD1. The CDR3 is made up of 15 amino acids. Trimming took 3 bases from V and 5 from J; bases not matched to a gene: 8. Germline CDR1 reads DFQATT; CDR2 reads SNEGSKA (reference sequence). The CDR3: CSASFTTGVNEKLFF. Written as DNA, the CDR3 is TGCAGTGCTAGTTTTACGACAGGGGTAAATGAAAAACTGTTTTTT.

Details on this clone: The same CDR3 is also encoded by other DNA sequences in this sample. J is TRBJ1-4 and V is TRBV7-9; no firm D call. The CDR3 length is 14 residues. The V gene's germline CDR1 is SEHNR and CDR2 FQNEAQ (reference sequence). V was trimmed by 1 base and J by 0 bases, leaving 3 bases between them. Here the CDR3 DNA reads TGTGCCAGCAGCTTAGGCGCAACTAATGAAAAACTGTTTTTT. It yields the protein CASSLGATNEKLFF. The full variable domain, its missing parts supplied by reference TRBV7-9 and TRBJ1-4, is DTGVSQNPRHKITKRGQNVTFRCDPISEHNRLYWYRQTLGQGPEFLTYFQNEAQLEKSRLLSDRFSAERPKGSFSTLEIQRTEQGDSAMYLCASSLGATNEKLFFGSGTQLSVL.

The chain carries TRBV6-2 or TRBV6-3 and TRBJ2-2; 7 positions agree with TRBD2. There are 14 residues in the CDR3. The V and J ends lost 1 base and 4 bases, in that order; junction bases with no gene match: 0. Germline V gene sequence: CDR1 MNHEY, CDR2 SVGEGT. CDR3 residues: CASSYWGGTGELFF. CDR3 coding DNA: TGTGCCAGCAGTTACTGGGGGGGCACCGGGGAGCTGTTTTTT.

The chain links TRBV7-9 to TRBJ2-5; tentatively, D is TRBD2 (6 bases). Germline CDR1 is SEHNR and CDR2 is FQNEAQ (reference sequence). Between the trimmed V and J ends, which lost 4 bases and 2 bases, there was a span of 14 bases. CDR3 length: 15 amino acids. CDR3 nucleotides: TGTGCCAGCAGCTCACCTTCCGGGACTCAAGAGACCCAGTACTTC. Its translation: CASSSPSGTQETQYF.

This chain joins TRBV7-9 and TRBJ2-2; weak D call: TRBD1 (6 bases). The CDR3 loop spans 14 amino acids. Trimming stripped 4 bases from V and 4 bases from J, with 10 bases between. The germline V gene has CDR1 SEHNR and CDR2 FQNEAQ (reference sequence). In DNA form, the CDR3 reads TGTGCCAGCAGCTCTACAGGGCTCACCGGGGAGCTGTTTTTT. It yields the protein CASSSTGLTGELFF.

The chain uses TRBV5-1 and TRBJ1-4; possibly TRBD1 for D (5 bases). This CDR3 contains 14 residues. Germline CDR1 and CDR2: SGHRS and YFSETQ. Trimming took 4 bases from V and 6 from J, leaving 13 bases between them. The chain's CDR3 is CASSLRVSDEKLFF. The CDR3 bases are TGCGCCAGCAGCCTCAGGGTGTCGGATGAAAAACTGTTTTTT.